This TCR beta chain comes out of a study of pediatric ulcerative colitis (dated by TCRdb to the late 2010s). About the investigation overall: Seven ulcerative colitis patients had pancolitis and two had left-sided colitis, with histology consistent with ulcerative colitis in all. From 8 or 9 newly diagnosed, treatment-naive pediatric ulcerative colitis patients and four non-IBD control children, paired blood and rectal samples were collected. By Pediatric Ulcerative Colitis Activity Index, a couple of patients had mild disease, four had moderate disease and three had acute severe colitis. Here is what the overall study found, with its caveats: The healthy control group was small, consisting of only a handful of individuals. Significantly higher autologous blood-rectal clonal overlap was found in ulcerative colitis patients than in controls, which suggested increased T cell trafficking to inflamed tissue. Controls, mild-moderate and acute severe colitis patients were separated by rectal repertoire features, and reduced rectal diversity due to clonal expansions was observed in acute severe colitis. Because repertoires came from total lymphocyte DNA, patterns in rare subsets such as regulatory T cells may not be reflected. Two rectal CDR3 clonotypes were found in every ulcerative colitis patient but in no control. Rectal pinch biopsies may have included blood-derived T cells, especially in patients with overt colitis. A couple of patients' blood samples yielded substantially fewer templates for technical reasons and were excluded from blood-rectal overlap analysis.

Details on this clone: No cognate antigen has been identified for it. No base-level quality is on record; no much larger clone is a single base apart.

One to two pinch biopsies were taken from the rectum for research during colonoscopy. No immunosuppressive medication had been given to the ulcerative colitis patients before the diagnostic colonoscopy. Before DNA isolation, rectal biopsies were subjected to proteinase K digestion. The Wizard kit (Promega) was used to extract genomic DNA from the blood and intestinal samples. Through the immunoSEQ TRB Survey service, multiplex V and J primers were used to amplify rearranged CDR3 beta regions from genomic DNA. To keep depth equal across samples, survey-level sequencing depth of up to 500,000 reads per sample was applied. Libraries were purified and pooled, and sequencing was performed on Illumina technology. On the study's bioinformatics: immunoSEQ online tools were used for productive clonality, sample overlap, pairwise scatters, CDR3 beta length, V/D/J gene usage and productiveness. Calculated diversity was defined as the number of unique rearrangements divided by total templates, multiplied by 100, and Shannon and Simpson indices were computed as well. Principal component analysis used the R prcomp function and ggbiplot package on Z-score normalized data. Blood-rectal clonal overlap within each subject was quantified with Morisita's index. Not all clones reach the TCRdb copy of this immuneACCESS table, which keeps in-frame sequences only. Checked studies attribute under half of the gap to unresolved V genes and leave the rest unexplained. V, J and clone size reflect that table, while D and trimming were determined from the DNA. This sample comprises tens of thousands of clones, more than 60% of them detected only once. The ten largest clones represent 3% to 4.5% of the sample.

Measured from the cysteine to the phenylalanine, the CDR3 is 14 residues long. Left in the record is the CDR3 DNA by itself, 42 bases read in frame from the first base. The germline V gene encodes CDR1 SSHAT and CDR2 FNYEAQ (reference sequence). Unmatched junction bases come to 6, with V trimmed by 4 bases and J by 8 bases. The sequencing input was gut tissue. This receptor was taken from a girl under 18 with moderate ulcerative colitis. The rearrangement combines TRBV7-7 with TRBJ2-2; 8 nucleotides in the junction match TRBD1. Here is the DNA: TGTGCCAGCAGCTCGGACAGGGTCTCAGGGGAGCTGTTTTTT. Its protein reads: CASSSDRVSGELFF.